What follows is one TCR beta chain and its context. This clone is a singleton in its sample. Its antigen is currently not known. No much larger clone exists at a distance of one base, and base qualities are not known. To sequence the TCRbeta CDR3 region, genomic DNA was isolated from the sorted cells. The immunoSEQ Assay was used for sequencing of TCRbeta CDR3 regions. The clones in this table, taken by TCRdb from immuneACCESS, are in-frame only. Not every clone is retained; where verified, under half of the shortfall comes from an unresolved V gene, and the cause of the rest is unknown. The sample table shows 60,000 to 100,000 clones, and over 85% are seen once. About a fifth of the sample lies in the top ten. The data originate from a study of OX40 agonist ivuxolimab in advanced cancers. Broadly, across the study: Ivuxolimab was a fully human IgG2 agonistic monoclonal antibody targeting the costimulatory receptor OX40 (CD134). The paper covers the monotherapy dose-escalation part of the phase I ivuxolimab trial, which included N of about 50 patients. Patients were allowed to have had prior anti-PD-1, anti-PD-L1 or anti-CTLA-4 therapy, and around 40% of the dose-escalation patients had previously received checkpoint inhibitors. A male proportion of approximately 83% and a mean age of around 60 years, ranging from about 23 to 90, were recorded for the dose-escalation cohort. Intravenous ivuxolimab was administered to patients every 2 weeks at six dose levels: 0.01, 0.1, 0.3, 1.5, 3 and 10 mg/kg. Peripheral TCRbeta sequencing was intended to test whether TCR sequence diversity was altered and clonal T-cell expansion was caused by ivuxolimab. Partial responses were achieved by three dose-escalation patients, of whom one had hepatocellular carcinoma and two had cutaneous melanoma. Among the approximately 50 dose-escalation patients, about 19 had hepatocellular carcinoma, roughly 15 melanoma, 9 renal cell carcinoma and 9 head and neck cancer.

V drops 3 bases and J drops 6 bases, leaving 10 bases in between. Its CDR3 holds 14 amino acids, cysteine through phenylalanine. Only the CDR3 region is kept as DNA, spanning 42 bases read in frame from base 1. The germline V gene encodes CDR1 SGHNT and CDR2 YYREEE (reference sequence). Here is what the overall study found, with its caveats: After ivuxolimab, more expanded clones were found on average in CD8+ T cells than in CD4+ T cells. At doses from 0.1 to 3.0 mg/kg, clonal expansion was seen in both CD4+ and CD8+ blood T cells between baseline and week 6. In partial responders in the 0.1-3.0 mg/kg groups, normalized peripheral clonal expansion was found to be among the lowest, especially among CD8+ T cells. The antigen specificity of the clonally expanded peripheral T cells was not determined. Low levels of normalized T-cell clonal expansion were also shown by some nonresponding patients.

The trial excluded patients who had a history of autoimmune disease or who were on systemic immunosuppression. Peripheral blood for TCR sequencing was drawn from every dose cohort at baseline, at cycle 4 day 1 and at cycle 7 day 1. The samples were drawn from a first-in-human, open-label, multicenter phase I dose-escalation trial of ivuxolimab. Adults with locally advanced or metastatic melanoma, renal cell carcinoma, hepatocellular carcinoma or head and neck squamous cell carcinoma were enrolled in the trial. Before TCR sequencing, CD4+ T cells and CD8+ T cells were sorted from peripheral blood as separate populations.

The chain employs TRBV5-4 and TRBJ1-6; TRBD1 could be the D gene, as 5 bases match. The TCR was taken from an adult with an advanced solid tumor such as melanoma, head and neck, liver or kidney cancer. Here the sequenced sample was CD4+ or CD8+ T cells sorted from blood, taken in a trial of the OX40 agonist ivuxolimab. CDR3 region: CASSWDGVNSPLHF. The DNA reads TGTGCCAGCAGCTGGGACGGAGTTAATTCACCCCTCCACTTT.